This T cell receptor beta chain was captured by sequencing in a study of shared clonotypes between healthy human individuals. Study at large: Samples came from a couple of female and three male donors aged 18 to 49.

Each unsorted sample relied on roughly 82 million PBMCs as its source of genomic DNA. The length of the CDR3 is 13 residues. The trim removed 7 bases at V and 7 bases at J, leaving 12 bases unmatched. The germline gives CDR1 SQVTM, CDR2 ANQGSEA. As regards this clone: Its antigen remains unknown.

General study results and limits: Collection of samples was limited to blood; tissue repertoires likely differ.

Scientists sequenced DNA from unsorted PBMC on ten immunoSEQ deep assay plates. Clones were sequenced by immunoSEQ multiplex PCR, and TCRdb holds only the in-frame ones, with some missing. The sample has 490,000 or so clones, around three quarters seen once. The sequenced sample was PBMCs. The chain recombines TRBV29-1 with TRBJ2-7; 8 bases match TRBD1. The sequence was obtained from a middle-aged woman in good health. Some clones in this sample may be carry-over from other donors' samples. CDR3 amino acids: CSGGTGPYREQYF. For the CDR3, the DNA is TGCAGCGGGGGGACAGGTCCTTACCGGGAGCAGTACTTC.